The 5 T cell receptor beta chains presented below share a single source sample, sequenced in a study of T cells after yellow fever vaccination. TCRdb itself ran the 5' RACE reads through MiXCR, one entry per CDR3 protein. This sample yields 150,000 to 200,000 distinct CDR3 sequences, of which roughly 8.8% are seen a single time; about a third belongs to the top ten. The sequences come from CD8+ T cells sorted from PBMCs, collected 45 days after the yellow fever booster vaccination. The receptors derive from a man aged 18-30 years who received the YFV17D yellow fever vaccine.

This clonotype was seen many times. The V call is TRBV7-2, the J call TRBJ2-7, with 7 bases aligning to TRBD1. This CDR3 has 16 residues. CDR1 and CDR2 (germline): SGHTA, FQGNSA. V shed 3 bases, J shed 4 bases, and the junction held 12 bases outside the gene matches. The CDR3 DNA reads TGTGCCAGCAGCTTTGGGATCGGGGACAGAACATACGAGCAGTACTTC. It yields the protein CASSFGIGDRTYEQYF.

This clonotype showed up just a few times. This chain joins TRBV5-5 and TRBJ2-4; D might be TRBD1 or TRBD2, each matching 5 bases. Germline values: CDR1 SGHKS, CDR2 YYEKEE (reference sequence). The CDR3 covers 15 residues. The germline V and J ends were trimmed by 4 bases and 4 bases, with 15 bases remaining between them. The CDR3 DNA is TGTGCCAGCAGCCTTGGGACGGGTGGGAAAAACATTCAGTACTTC. Translation: CASSLGTGGKNIQYF.

The CDR3 protein is CASSFSGGRGYEQYF. The CDR3 DNA reads as TGTGCCAGCAGTTTCTCAGGGGGCCGAGGGTACGAGCAGTACTTC. The chain carries TRBV27 and TRBJ2-7; 8 bases map to TRBD1. V shed 3 bases and J 4 bases; nucleotides not matched to a gene: 8. Germline values: CDR1 MNHEY, CDR2 SMNVEV (reference sequence). CDR3 length equals 15 residues.

This clonotype was counted between two and nine times. The chain has TRBV6-2 or TRBV6-3 and TRBJ1-5, with 9 bases that match TRBD1. The CDR3 has 17 amino acids. Germline assignment: CDR1 MNHEY and CDR2 SVGEGT. With V trimmed by 8 bases and J by 0 bases, 11 bases remained unmatched. CDR3 DNA sequence: TGTGCCAGCGCTCGGGACAGGGCGAGGGATAGCAATCAGCCCCAGCATTTT. Translated, it gives CASARDRARDSNQPQHF.

The rearrangement joins TRBV10-3 to TRBJ1-1, with D possibly TRBD1 on 6 matching bases. Germline CDR1 is ENHRY and CDR2 is SYGVKD. Trimming took off 9 bases at V and 4 bases at J, with 12 bases between the two ends. The CDR3 covers 12 residues. The CDR3 DNA follows: TGTGCCATAGGGGGGTGGGGCACTGAAGCTTTCTTT. Its protein product is CAIGGWGTEAFF.